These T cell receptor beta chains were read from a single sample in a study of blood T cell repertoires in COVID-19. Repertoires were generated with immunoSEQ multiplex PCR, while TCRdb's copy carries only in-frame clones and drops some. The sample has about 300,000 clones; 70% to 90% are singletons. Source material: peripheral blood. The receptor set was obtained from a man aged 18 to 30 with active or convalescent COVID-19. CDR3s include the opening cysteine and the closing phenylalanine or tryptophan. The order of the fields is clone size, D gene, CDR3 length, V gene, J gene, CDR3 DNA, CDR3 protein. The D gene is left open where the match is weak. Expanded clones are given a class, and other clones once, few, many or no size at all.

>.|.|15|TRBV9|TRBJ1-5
TGTGCCAGCAGCCCAAGACCAGAGGGCAATCAGCCCCAGCATTTT
CASSPRPEGNQPQHF
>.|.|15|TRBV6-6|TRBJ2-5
TGTGCCAGCAGTTATTCGGCAGGGAACCAAGAGACCCAGTACTTC
CASSYSAGNQETQYF
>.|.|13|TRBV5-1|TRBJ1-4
TGCGCCAGCAGCTCGAGCGGGAATGAAAAACTGTTTTTT
CASSSSGNEKLFF
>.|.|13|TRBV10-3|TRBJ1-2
TGTGCCATCAGTGAGTCGGGGGGTAAAGGCTACACCTTC
CAISESGGKGYTF
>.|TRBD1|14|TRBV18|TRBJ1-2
TGTGCCAGCTCACCGGACAGGGGGAGAGGTGGCTACACCTTC
CASSPDRGRGGYTF
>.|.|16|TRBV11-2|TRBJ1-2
TGTGCCAGCAGCTTAGTGTCTAGGCGGTCAGAAGAAGGCTACACCTTC
CASSLVSRRSEEGYTF
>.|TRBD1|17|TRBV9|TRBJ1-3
TGTGCCAGCAGCGTACCGGGACAGGGCCTCTCTGGAAACACCATATATTTT
CASSVPGQGLSGNTIYF
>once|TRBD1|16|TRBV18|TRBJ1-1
TGTGCCAGCTCACGGGGGACAGGGGGCACGGGCACTGAAGCTTTCTTT
CASSRGTGGTGTEAFF
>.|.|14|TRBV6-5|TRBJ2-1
TGTGCCAGCAGTCCCGAGCCCTCCTACAATGAGCAGTTCTTC
CASSPEPSYNEQFF
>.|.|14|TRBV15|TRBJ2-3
TGTGCCATCGTTGAGGGCAGGGGAACAGATACGCAGTATTTT
CAIVEGRGTDTQYF
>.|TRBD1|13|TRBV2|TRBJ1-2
TGTGCCAGCCGGGGACAGGGTATCTATGGCTACACCTTC
CASRGQGIYGYTF
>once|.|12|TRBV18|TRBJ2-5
TGTGCCAGCTCACCGAGGCCAGAGACCCAGTACTTC
CASSPRPETQYF
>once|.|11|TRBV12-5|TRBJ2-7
TGTGCTAGTGCCGTCAGCTACGAGCAGTACTTC
CASAVSYEQYF
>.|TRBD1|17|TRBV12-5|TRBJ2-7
TGTGCTAGTGGTTTGGTAGAAAGGGGACAGGAATCATACGAGCAGTACTTC
CASGLVERGQESYEQYF
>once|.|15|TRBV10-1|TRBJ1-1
TGCGCCAGCAGTGAACGAGGGAGGGTTGGCACTGAAGCTTTCTTT
CASSERGRVGTEAFF
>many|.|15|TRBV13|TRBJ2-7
TGTGCCAGCAGATACCGGGACTCGGAACTATACGAGCAGTACTTC
CASRYRDSELYEQYF
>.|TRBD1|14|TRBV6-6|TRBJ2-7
TGTGCCAGCAGTTACGGGACAGGGGGGAACGAGCAGTACTTC
CASSYGTGGNEQYF
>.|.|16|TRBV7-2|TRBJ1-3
TGTGCCAGCAGCCTTCAGGCGGGCAGCTCTGGAAACACCATATATTTT
CASSLQAGSSGNTIYF
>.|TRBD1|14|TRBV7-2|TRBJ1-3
TGTGCCAGCAGCTTAGGGACAGGGGGAAACACCATATATTTT
CASSLGTGGNTIYF
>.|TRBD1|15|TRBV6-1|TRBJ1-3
TGTGCCAGCAGTGAAACAGGGGACTCTGGAAACACCATATATTTT
CASSETGDSGNTIYF
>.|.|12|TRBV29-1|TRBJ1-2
TGCAGCGACCTAGACGTTAACTATGGCTACACCTTC
CSDLDVNYGYTF
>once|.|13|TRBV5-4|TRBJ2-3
TGTGCCACTCTAGGGGGACCACCAGATACGCAGTATTTT
CATLGGPPDTQYF
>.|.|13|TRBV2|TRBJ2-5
TGTGCCAGCAGCGACTTGCTTCAAGAGACCCAGTACTTC
CASSDLLQETQYF
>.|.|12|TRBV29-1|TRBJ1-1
TGCAGCGTTGTAGGCCAGGGGTTTGAAGCTTTCTTT
CSVVGQGFEAFF
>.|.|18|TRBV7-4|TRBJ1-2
TGTGCCAGCAGCTTAAACCCTGGAGGCAGGCACCCCAGGTATGGCTACACCTTC
CASSLNPGGRHPRYGYTF
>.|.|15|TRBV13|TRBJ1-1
TGTGCCAGCAGCCCCGCCGAGACAGCATACACTGAAGCTTTCTTT
CASSPAETAYTEAFF
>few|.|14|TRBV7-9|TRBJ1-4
TGTGCCAGCAGCCCGACAGGTCTTAATGAAAAACTGTTTTTT
CASSPTGLNEKLFF
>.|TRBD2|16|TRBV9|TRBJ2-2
TGTGCCAGCAGCGGCGGTAGCGGGGTTGACACCGGGGAGCTGTTTTTT
CASSGGSGVDTGELFF
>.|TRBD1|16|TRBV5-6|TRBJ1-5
TGTGCCAGCAGCTTGGGTTGGAGGACAGGCGGCCAGCCCCAGCATTTT
CASSLGWRTGGQPQHF
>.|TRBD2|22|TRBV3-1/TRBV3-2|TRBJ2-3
TGTGCCAGCAGCCAAGACCCCCCGTGGGTAGCGGGGTCGAGAAGTAGCACAGATACGCAGTATTTT
CASSQDPPWVAGSRSSTDTQYF
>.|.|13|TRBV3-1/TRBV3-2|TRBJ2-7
TGTGCCAGCAGCCAAGGCAACTTCTACGAGCAGTACTTC
CASSQGNFYEQYF
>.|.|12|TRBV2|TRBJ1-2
TGTGCCAGCAAGGAGACGGTCTATGGCTACACCTTC
CASKETVYGYTF
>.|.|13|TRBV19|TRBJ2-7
TGTGCCAGTAGTGATATCAGGTCCTACGAGCAGTACTTC
CASSDIRSYEQYF